The text below deals with one T cell receptor (beta chain). Its target is unknown. Quantitative 5'-RACE with molecular barcodes produced the TCR beta libraries. MiXCR, run by TCRdb on the 5' RACE reads, gives a single entry per CDR3 protein. The data hold over 400,000 distinct CDR3 sequences, with more than 25% observed a single time. The germline CDR1 and CDR2 sequences are LGHDT and YNNKEL (reference sequence). CDR3 length: 16 amino acids. The J segment lost 2 bases and the V segment lost 4 bases, leaving 10 bases of the junction unmatched. This entry is derived from a study of CD8 T cells in ankylosing spondylitis. Study findings and constraints: A TCR beta motif of roughly 8 highly homologous variants appeared characteristic of ankylosing spondylitis blood. Within matched ankylosing spondylitis synovial fluid, disease-linked clones were reportedly significantly enriched.

The sequencing input was blood, either unsorted or a sorted T cell fraction (not recorded which). V usage is TRBV3-1 and J usage is TRBJ2-5; the match to TRBD2 covers 7 bases. This TCR was sampled from a male donor with ankylosing spondylitis. Here the CDR3 reads CASSPSGGSRQETQYF. The CDR3 DNA sequence: TGTGCCAGCAGCCCCTCGGGAGGTAGTCGACAAGAGACCCAGTACTTC.